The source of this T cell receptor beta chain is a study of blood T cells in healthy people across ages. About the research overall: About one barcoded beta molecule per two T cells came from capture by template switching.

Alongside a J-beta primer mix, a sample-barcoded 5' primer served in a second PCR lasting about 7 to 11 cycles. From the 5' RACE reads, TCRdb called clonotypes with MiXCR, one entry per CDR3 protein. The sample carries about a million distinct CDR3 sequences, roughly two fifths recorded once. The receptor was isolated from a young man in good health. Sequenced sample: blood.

The CDR3 loop reads CASRVYSGSRNTDTQYF. The CDR3 region has the DNA TGTGCCAGCCGCGTTTACTCGGGCAGCCGAAACACAGATACGCAGTATTTT. This chain uses TRBV7-2 with TRBJ2-3; the D is unclear. Trimming shortened V by 8 bases and J by 2 bases, and 23 bases separated the two germline ends. Germline V gene sequence: CDR1 SGHTA, CDR2 FQGNSA. The CDR3 is 17 amino acids.